This T cell receptor (beta chain) emerged from a study of blood T cell repertoires in COVID-19. It was during active infection that Seattle patients were enrolled and then longitudinally followed. TCRdb keeps only in-frame clones here, not all; method: immunoSEQ multiplex PCR. The table lists around 300,000 clones, around 87% of them singletons. The CDR3 is 15 amino acids. Trimming took 4 bases from V and 2 from J, leaving 11 bases between them. Germline V lookup: CDR1 KGHDR, CDR2 SFDVKD. The source of this sequence is a woman between 35 and 50 years old with COVID-19, enrolled during active disease. This chain connects TRBV24-1 to TRBJ2-1; D remains ambiguous. Sequenced material: peripheral blood. CDR3 sequence (DNA): TGTGCCACCAGTGAGGCAGGTTGGGCCTACAATGAGCAGTTCTTC. Residues: CATSEAGWAYNEQFF.